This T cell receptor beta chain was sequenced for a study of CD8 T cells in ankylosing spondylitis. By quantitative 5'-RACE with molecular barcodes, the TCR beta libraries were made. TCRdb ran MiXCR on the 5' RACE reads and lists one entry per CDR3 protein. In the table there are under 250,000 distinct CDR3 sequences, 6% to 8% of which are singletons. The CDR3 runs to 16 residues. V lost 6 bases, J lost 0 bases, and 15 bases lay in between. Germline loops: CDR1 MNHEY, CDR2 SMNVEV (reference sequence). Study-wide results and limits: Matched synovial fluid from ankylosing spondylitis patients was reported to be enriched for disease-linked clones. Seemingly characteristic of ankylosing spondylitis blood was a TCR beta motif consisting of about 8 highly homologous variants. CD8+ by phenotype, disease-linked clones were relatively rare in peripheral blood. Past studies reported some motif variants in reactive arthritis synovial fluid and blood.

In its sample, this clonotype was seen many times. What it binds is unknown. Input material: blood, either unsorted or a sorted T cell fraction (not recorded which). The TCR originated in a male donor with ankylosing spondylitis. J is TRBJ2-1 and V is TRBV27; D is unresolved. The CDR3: CASRPLPPSSYNEQFF. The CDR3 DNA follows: TGTGCCAGCAGACCACTCCCGCCCTCCTCCTACAATGAGCAGTTCTTC.